This is a list of T cell receptor beta chains from one sample in a study of T cell responses to AZD1222 COVID-19 vaccine. TCRdb's table, derived via immunoSEQ multiplex PCR, lists solely in-frame clones and lacks some. Among fewer than 150,000 clones listed, more than 85% were seen once. The sequencing here drew on peripheral blood, taken 28 days after the second AZD1222 dose. The receptors were gathered from an adult who received the AZD1222 COVID-19 vaccine. Both conserved end residues are part of each CDR3. A D gene is named only where the DNA matches it firmly. Clone size is not always given. Where it is, it says once, few, many or a class for expanded clones.

cdr3_nt cdr3_aa d_call v_call cdr3_length clone_size j_call
TGTGCCAGCAGTTTAAATATGGATACGCAGTATTTT CASSLNMDTQYF NA TRBV12-3/TRBV12-4 12 NA TRBJ2-3
TGTGCCATCAGAAGCGACAGGGGAGCTTTCTTT CAIRSDRGAFF TRBD1 TRBV10-3 11 NA TRBJ1-1
TGTGCCAGCAGCTTAGGGGGTAATCATCAGCCCCAGCATTTT CASSLGGNHQPQHF NA TRBV7-9 14 NA TRBJ1-5
TGTGCCAGCAGTGAAAACAGGGGGAACACTGAAGCTTTCTTT CASSENRGNTEAFF TRBD1 TRBV6-1 14 NA TRBJ1-1
TGTGCCAGCAGTTTACGGGCCCCGATAGTTGACAGGGAAGAGAAAGAGACCCAGTACTTC CASSLRAPIVDREEKETQYF TRBD1 TRBV27 20 NA TRBJ2-5
TGTGCCAGCAGTGCTGACTCGACAGGGGAAAACTATGGCTACACCTTC CASSADSTGENYGYTF TRBD1 TRBV2 16 NA TRBJ1-2
TGTGCCAGCAGCCGGCGGGGAGCGGGGGGCTACAATGAGCAGTTCTTC CASSRRGAGGYNEQFF TRBD2 TRBV9 16 NA TRBJ2-1
TGTGCCAGCAGTGTTGACAGCTACTATGGCTACACCTTC CASSVDSYYGYTF NA TRBV2 13 NA TRBJ1-2
TGTGCCAGCAGCCAGACACTAGCGGGAGACCACGAGCAGTACTTC CASSQTLAGDHEQYF TRBD2 TRBV3-1/TRBV3-2 15 NA TRBJ2-7
TGTGCCAGCAGTGGGCAGGATAATTCACCCCTCCACTTT CASSGQDNSPLHF NA TRBV2 13 NA TRBJ1-6
TGTGCCAGCAGTCCATGGTTTGATGGGGCCAACGTCCTGACTTTC CASSPWFDGANVLTF NA TRBV6-5 15 NA TRBJ2-6
TGTGCCAGCAGCTTATGCGGGGGGGCCTTCGAGCAGTACTTC CASSLCGGAFEQYF TRBD2 TRBV11-3 14 NA TRBJ2-7
TGTGCCAGCAGGGGACAGGGTCCCTACGAGCAGTACTTC CASRGQGPYEQYF TRBD1 TRBV6-5 13 NA TRBJ2-7
TGTGCCAGCAGTAGGACAGGGGACAGAAACACCATATATTTT CASSRTGDRNTIYF TRBD1 TRBV6-5 14 NA TRBJ1-3
TGTGCCAGCAGCCAAGGAGCAGTTGAAAAACTGTTTTTT CASSQGAVEKLFF NA TRBV14 13 NA TRBJ1-4
TGTGCCAGCAGTGAAATCCCTTACTACGAGCAGTACTTC CASSEIPYYEQYF NA TRBV2 13 NA TRBJ2-7
TGTGCCAGTAGTATCCACCGGGACAGTTACACAGATACGCAGTATTTT CASSIHRDSYTDTQYF TRBD1 TRBV19 16 once TRBJ2-3
TGCGCCAGCGCCGACCCGTATACTAGGAACAATGAGCAGTTCTTC CASADPYTRNNEQFF NA TRBV5-1 15 NA TRBJ2-1
TGTGCCAGCAGCGCGACAGGGGTCGGTGGCTACACCTTC CASSATGVGGYTF TRBD1 TRBV9 13 once TRBJ1-2
TGTGCCAGCGGCACAGGGGGGGTACTCTTC CASGTGGVLF NA TRBV2 10 NA TRBJ2-7
TGTGCCAGCAGCTCCCCTGGGGACGGCAACTATGGCTACACCTTC CASSSPGDGNYGYTF NA TRBV11-1 15 NA TRBJ1-2
TGTGCCAGTAGTCCTGGACAGTCGACCCAGTACTTC CASSPGQSTQYF NA TRBV19 12 once TRBJ2-5
TGTGCCAGCAGAACCGAGCCGGGACTAGCCCATGAGCAGTTCTTC CASRTEPGLAHEQFF TRBD2 TRBV5-4 15 NA TRBJ2-1
TGTGCCAGCAGCTTAGTAACATATTCACCCCTCCACTTT CASSLVTYSPLHF NA TRBV7-2 13 NA TRBJ1-6
TGCAGCGTTGAGGGTGACACAGATACGCAGTATTTT CSVEGDTDTQYF NA TRBV29-1 12 NA TRBJ2-3
TGTGCCAGCAGCCTAGGTAGCAACACTGAAGCTTTCTTT CASSLGSNTEAFF NA TRBV7-9 13 once TRBJ1-1
TGTGCCAGTACCACCCGCCGGGGTAGCGGGGGATACGATGAGCAGTTCTTC CASTTRRGSGGYDEQFF TRBD2 TRBV19 17 NA TRBJ2-1
TGTGCCAGCAGCTCGGGACAGTCACGCTCTGGAAACACCATATATTTT CASSSGQSRSGNTIYF TRBD1 TRBV5-4 16 NA TRBJ1-3
TGCAGCGTTGGTGAGGGCCCCGGGGAGCTGTTTTTT CSVGEGPGELFF NA TRBV29-1 12 NA TRBJ2-2
TGTGCCACCAGCAGAGATCTAGCGGGAGAGGGTGAGCAGTTCTTC CATSRDLAGEGEQFF TRBD2 TRBV15 15 NA TRBJ2-1
TGTGCCAGCAGCTTAGACCCACGGGACAGTTACTTCTCCTACGAGCAGTACTTC CASSLDPRDSYFSYEQYF TRBD1 TRBV7-2 18 once TRBJ2-7
TGTGCCAGCAGTTCGCGCTTGAACACTGAAGCTTTCTTT CASSSRLNTEAFF NA TRBV6-5 13 NA TRBJ1-1
TGTGCCAGCAGCCAGGGGACAGCTCCCCTCTCCGAGCAGTACTTC CASSQGTAPLSEQYF TRBD1 TRBV2 15 NA TRBJ2-7